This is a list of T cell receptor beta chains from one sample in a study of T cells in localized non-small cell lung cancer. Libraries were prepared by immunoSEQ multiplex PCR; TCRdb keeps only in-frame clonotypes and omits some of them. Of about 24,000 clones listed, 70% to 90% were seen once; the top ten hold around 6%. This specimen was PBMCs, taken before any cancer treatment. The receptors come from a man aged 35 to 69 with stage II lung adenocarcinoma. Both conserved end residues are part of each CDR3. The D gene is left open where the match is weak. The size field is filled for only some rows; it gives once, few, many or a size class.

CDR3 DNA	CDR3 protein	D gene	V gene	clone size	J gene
TGTGCCAGTAGTATACCCGAGGCGGCAGATACGCAGTATTTT	CASSIPEAADTQYF	NA	TRBV19	NA	TRBJ2-3
TGCGCCAGCAGCTTCGGGACTCCGAGGACTGAAGCTTTCTTT	CASSFGTPRTEAFF	NA	TRBV5-1	NA	TRBJ1-1
TGTGCTAGCAGCTTAGAGGGTTTGGGGCAAGAGACCCAGTACTTC	CASSLEGLGQETQYF	NA	TRBV7-7	NA	TRBJ2-5
TGTGCCAGCAGCCGAACGACAGGGGGCCAATCACCCCTCCACTTT	CASSRTTGGQSPLHF	TRBD1	TRBV7-2	NA	TRBJ1-6
TGTGCCAGCAGTGAGCGACAGACCTATAGCAATCAGCCCCAGCATTTT	CASSERQTYSNQPQHF	NA	TRBV2	NA	TRBJ1-5
TGTGCCAGCAGTTCAGACAGGGTTTCAAATGAGCAGTTCTTC	CASSSDRVSNEQFF	TRBD1	TRBV7-9	once	TRBJ2-1
TGTGCCAGTAGTCGGGGTAGCGGGAGGGTAGAGACCCAGTACTTC	CASSRGSGRVETQYF	TRBD2	TRBV19	NA	TRBJ2-5
TGTGCCAGCAGGCCGCGGCGGGGGGTTTCAGATACGCAGTATTTT	CASRPRRGVSDTQYF	TRBD2	TRBV7-9	NA	TRBJ2-3
TGTGCCAGCAGTGGGCAGGAGAATTCACCCCTCCACTTT	CASSGQENSPLHF	NA	TRBV2	NA	TRBJ1-6
TGTGCCAGTAGTAGAGGAGGGACCCAGTACTTC	CASSRGGTQYF	NA	TRBV19	NA	TRBJ2-5
TGCGCCAGCACTCCCAAGGGGTTGGACTATGGCTACACCTTC	CASTPKGLDYGYTF	NA	TRBV10-2	NA	TRBJ1-2
TGTGCCAGCAGCGACGGGGGGGCCGGCACAGATACGCAGTATTTT	CASSDGGAGTDTQYF	TRBD2	TRBV28	NA	TRBJ2-3
TGTGCCAGCAGCTTAGGGGCGCGGTCACCCCTCCACTTT	CASSLGARSPLHF	NA	TRBV7-2	NA	TRBJ1-6
TGTGCCAGCAGCCTTAGACCTGGCGAGCAGTACTTC	CASSLRPGEQYF	NA	TRBV7-9	NA	TRBJ2-7
TGTGCCAGTAGCCAGAGGGTTTTTGTTGAAAAACTGTTTTTT	CASSQRVFVEKLFF	NA	TRBV19	NA	TRBJ1-4
TGCGCCAGCAGCCAAGATTTAATGCGACAAGAGACCCAGTACTTC	CASSQDLMRQETQYF	NA	TRBV4-3	NA	TRBJ2-5
TGTGCCAGCACCCCCGGGACAGGATTAAACTATGGCTACACCTTC	CASTPGTGLNYGYTF	TRBD1	TRBV6-5	NA	TRBJ1-2
TGTGCCAGCAGCGAAGGGACACCTCCGCGGGCACCCCTCCACTTT	CASSEGTPPRAPLHF	NA	TRBV7-8	NA	TRBJ1-6
TGTGCCTGGAGTGGCCAGGGCAGGGCTTATGGCTACACCTTC	CAWSGQGRAYGYTF	NA	TRBV30	NA	TRBJ1-2
TGTGCCAGCAGCCGGGACATATCCTACGAGCAGTACTTC	CASSRDISYEQYF	NA	TRBV4-2	NA	TRBJ2-7
TGTGCCGTCGGGTTGACACGTACTGAAGCTTTCTTT	CAVGLTRTEAFF	NA	TRBV28	NA	TRBJ1-1
TGTGCCAGCAGCTCTCGACAGGGGGTCTACGAGCAGTACTTC	CASSSRQGVYEQYF	TRBD1	TRBV5-4	NA	TRBJ2-7
TGTGCCAGCAGTTCTTCTGGATCTGGGGAATACGAGCAGTACTTC	CASSSSGSGEYEQYF	NA	TRBV28	NA	TRBJ2-7
TGCAGCGTTCGAAATCTCCAGGGGACAGCGAACACCGGGGAGCTGTTTTTT	CSVRNLQGTANTGELFF	TRBD1	TRBV29-1	NA	TRBJ2-2
TGTGCCAGCAGCTGGGACAGGGCGGATGGAAACACCATATATTTT	CASSWDRADGNTIYF	TRBD1	TRBV11-1	once	TRBJ1-3
TGTGCCAGCAGCAAAACGGTGTATGGGGGGGGACAGTCTAGCACAGATACGCAGTATTTT	CASSKTVYGGGQSSTDTQYF	NA	TRBV21-1	NA	TRBJ2-3
TGTGCCAGCAGCTTGGATTCGAACACTGAAGCTTTCTTT	CASSLDSNTEAFF	NA	TRBV5-6	NA	TRBJ1-1
TGCGCCAGCAGCTTGGGGGACATAACCATTCAGTACTTC	CASSLGDITIQYF	NA	TRBV5-1	few	TRBJ2-4
TGTGCCAGCACCGGCGGGACAGGGGGTCTCGAGCAGTACTTC	CASTGGTGGLEQYF	TRBD1	TRBV6-6	NA	TRBJ2-7
TGTGCCAGTAGTAGAAATCCCACTAGCGACGAGCAGTTCTTC	CASSRNPTSDEQFF	TRBD2	TRBV19	NA	TRBJ2-1
TGTGCCAGCTCAGCTTCGGGGGTAGGATCCTACGAGCAGTACTTC	CASSASGVGSYEQYF	NA	TRBV18	NA	TRBJ2-7
TGTGCCAGTAGTATGAAGCCGGATCAGCCCCAGCATTTT	CASSMKPDQPQHF	NA	TRBV19	NA	TRBJ1-5
TGTGCCAGCAGCTCAGCAGGGTCGACGGAGAACACCGGGGAGCTGTTTTTT	CASSSAGSTENTGELFF	NA	TRBV7-6	NA	TRBJ2-2
TGTGCCAGCCATGACAGGGAAGATACGCAGTATTTT	CASHDREDTQYF	TRBD1	TRBV28	once	TRBJ2-3
TGTGCCAGCAGTTTCCGGGAGGGTTACACTGAAGCTTTCTTT	CASSFREGYTEAFF	NA	TRBV27	NA	TRBJ1-1
TGTGCCAGCAGTTTAATGGCTAGCATCCTTCGCGAGCAGTACTTC	CASSLMASILREQYF	NA	TRBV27	NA	TRBJ2-7
TGTGCCAGTATTGGACAGGCCTCTAACTATGGCTACACCTTC	CASIGQASNYGYTF	TRBD1	TRBV19	once	TRBJ1-2
TGTGCCAGCAGCTTAACTAGCGGGAAATACAATGAGCAGTTCTTC	CASSLTSGKYNEQFF	TRBD2	TRBV7-2	NA	TRBJ2-1
TGCGCCAGCAGCCAGATTCCGGGACTAGGGGCATACAATGAGCAGTTCTTC	CASSQIPGLGAYNEQFF	TRBD2	TRBV4-1	NA	TRBJ2-1
TGTGCCAGCAGTTTATCGCGGCCCACAGCCTTCAGTGGCTACACCTTC	CASSLSRPTAFSGYTF	NA	TRBV27	NA	TRBJ1-2
TGTGCCAGCAGTGAAGAGGCAGCGAACACTGAAGCTTTCTTT	CASSEEAANTEAFF	NA	TRBV6-1	NA	TRBJ1-1
TGTGCCAGCAGCTTAGCGGGAGGAACGGCCAATGAGCAGTTCTTC	CASSLAGGTANEQFF	TRBD2	TRBV4-2	once	TRBJ2-1
TGTGCCAGCAGTGAAGTCGCGCAGTCGAACACCGGGGAGCTGTTTTTT	CASSEVAQSNTGELFF	NA	TRBV6-1	NA	TRBJ2-2
TGTGCCAGCAGCCAAGAGGGACAGGGGGCAAGCGAGCAGTACTTC	CASSQEGQGASEQYF	TRBD1	TRBV4-2	NA	TRBJ2-7
TGTGCCAGTACCCCGGGACAGTGGGTACGTCGCGGCTACACCTTC	CASTPGQWVRRGYTF	TRBD1	TRBV19	NA	TRBJ1-2
TGTGCCACCTCTACCGGGACAGGGGACTATGGCTACACCTTC	CATSTGTGDYGYTF	TRBD1	TRBV10-3	NA	TRBJ1-2